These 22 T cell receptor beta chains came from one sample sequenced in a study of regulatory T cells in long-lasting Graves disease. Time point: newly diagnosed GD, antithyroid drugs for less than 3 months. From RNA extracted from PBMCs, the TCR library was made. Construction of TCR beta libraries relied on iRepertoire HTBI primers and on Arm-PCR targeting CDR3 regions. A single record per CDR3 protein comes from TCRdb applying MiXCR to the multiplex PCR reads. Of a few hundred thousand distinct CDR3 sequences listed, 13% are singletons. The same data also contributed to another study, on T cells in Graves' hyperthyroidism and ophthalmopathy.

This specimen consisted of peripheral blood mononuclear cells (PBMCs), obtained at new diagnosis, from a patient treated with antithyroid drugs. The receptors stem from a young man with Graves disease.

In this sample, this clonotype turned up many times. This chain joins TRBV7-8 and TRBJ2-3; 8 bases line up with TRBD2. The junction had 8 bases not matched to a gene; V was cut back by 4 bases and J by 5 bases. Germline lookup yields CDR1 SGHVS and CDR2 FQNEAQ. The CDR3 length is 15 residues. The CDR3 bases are TGTGCCAGCAGCTCACCGGGACTAGGTGAAGATACGCAGTATTTT. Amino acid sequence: CASSSPGLGEDTQYF.

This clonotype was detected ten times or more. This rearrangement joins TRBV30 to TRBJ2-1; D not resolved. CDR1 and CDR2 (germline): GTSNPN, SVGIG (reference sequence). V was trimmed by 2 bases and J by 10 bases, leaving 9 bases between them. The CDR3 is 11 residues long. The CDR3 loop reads CAWSPQSEQFF. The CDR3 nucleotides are TGTGCCTGGAGTCCCCAGTCGGAGCAGTTCTTC.

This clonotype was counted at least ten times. Here the CDR3 DNA reads TGTGCCATCAGTCACCCGAATCAGCCCCAGCATTTT. Its protein product is CAISHPNQPQHF. This chain joins TRBV10-3 and TRBJ1-5; D is unresolved. CDR3 length: 12 residues. Trimming left V 5 bases short and J 4 bases short, with 6 bases between. Germline CDR1 and CDR2: ENHRY and SYGVKD.

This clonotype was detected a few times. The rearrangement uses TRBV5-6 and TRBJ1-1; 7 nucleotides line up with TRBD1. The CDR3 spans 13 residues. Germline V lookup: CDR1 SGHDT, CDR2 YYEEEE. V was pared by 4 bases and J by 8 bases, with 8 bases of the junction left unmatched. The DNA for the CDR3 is TGTGCCAGCAGCGGACAGGTCGGCCCCGAAGCTTTCTTT. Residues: CASSGQVGPEAFF.

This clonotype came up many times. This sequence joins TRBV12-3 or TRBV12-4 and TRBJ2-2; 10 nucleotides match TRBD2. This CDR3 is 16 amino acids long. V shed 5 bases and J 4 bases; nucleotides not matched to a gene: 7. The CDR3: CASSPSGRAGTGELFF. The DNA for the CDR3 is TGTGCCAGCAGTCCGAGCGGGAGGGCGGGCACCGGGGAGCTGTTTTTT.

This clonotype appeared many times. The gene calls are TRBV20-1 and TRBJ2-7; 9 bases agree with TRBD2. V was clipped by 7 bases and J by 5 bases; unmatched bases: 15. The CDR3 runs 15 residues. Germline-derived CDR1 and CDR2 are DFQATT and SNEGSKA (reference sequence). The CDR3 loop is CSVPPPGGRADEQYF. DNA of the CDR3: TGCAGTGTCCCCCCCCCGGGCGGGAGGGCCGACGAGCAGTACTTC.

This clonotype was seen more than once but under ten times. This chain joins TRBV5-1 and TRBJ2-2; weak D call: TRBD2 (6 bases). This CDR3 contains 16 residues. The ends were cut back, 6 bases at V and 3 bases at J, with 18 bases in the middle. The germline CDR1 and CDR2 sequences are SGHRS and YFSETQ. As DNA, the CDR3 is TGCGCCAGCACACCTCTTCCCACGGGAGACACCGGGGAGCTGTTTTTT. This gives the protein CASTPLPTGDTGELFF.

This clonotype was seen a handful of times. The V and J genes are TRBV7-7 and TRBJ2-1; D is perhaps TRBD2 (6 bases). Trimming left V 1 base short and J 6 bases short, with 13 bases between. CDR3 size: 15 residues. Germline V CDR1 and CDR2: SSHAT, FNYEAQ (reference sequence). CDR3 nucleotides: TGTGCCAGCAGCTTAGGTACTAGCCGATCCAATGAGCAGTTCTTC. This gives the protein CASSLGTSRSNEQFF.

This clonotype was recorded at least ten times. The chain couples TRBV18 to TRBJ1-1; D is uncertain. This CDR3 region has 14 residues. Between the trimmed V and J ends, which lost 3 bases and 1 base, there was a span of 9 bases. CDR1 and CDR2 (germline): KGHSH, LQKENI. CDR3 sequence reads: CASSPASRNTEAFF. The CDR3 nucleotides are TGTGCCAGCTCACCGGCATCGCGGAACACTGAAGCTTTCTTT.

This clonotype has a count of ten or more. The CDR3 nucleotides are TGCGCCAGCAGCTCCGACGGGAGGGACTATGGCTACACCTTC. Translating it yields CASSSDGRDYGYTF. This chain joins TRBV5-1 and TRBJ1-2; D is undetermined. CDR3 length: 14 residues. Germline assignment: CDR1 SGHRS and CDR2 YFSETQ. Trimming pared 3 bases from V and 3 bases from J, leaving 12 bases between.

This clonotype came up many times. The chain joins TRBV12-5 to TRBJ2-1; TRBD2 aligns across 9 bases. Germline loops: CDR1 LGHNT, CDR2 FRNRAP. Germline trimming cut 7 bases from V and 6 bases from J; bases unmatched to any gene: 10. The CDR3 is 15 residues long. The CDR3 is CASAPLAGGFNEQFF. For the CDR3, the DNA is TGTGCTAGTGCTCCCCTGGCGGGAGGGTTCAATGAGCAGTTCTTC.

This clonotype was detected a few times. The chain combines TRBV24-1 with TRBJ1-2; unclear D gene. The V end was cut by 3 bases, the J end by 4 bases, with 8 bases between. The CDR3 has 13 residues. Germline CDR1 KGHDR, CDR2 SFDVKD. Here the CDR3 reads CATSDPGIYGYTF. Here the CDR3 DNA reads TGTGCCACCAGTGATCCGGGCATCTATGGCTACACCTTC.

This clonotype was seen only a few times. The CDR3 sequence: CAIRTPDGPEYF. In nucleotides, the CDR3 is TGTGCCATCAGAACCCCTGATGGTCCAGAGTACTTC. The rearrangement uses TRBV10-3 and TRBJ2-7; unclear D gene. Germline V gives CDR1 ENHRY, CDR2 SYGVKD. V lost 6 bases and J lost 11, with 17 bases in between. There are 12 residues in the CDR3.

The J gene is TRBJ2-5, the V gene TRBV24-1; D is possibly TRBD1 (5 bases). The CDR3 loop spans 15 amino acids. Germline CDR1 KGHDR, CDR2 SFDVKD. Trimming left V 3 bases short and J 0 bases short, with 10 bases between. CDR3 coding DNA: TGTGCCACCAGTGATCCTCAGGGTTACCAAGAGACCCAGTACTTC. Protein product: CATSDPQGYQETQYF.

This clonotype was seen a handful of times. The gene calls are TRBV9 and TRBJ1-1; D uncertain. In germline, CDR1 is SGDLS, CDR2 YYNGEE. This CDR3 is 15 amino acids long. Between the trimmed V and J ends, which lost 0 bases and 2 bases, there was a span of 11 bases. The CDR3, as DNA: TGTGCCAGCAGCGTAGCCCCGGGAGGTAACACTGAAGCTTTCTTT. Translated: CASSVAPGGNTEAFF.

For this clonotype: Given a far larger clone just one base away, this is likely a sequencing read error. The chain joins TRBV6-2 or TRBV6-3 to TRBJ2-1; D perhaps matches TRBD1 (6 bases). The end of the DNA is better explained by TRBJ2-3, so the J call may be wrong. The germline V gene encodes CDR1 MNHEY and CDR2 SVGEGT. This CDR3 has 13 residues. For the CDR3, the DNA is TGTGCCAGCAGTCGACAGGACGCAGATACGCAGTATTTT. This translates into CASSRQDADTQYF.

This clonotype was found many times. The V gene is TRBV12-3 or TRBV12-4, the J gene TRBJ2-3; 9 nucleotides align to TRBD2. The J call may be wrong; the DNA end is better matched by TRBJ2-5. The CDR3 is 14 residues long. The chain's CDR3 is CASSWVAGVETQYF. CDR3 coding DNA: TGTGCCAGCAGTTGGGTAGCGGGAGTTGAGACCCAGTACTTC.

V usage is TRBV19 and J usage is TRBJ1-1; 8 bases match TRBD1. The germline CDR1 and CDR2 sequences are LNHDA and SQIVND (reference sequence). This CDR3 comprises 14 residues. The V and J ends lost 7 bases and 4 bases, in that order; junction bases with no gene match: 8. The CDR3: CASTLDRVGTEAFF. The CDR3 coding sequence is TGTGCCAGTACCCTGGACAGGGTTGGCACTGAAGCTTTCTTT.

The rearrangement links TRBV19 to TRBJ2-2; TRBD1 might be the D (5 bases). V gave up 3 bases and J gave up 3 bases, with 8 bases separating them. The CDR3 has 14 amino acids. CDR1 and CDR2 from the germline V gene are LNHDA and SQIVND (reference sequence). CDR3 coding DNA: TGTGCCAGTAGTATTTCAGGGTACACCGGGGAGCTGTTTTTT. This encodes CASSISGYTGELFF.

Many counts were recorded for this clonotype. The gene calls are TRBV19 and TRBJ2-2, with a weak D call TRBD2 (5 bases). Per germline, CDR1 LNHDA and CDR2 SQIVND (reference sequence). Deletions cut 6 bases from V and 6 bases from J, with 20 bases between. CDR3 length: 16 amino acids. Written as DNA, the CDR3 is TGTGCCAGTAGCCAATGGGGAGAGGGCCGGCCCGGGGAGCTGTTTTTT. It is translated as CASSQWGEGRPGELFF.

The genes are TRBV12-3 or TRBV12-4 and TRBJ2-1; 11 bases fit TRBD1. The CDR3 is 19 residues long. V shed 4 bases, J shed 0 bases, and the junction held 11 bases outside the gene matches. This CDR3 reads CASSSGQGAPTNSYNEQFF. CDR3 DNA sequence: TGTGCCAGCAGTTCCGGACAGGGGGCGCCCACTAACTCCTACAATGAGCAGTTCTTC.

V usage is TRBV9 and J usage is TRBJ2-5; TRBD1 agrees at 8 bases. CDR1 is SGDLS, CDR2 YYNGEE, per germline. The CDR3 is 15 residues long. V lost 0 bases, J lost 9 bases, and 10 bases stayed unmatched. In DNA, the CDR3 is TGTGCCAGCAGCGTAGCCGGACAGGGCACTACGGCCCAGTACTTC. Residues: CASSVAGQGTTAQYF.